A single sample gave rise to the 24 T cell receptor beta chains below, sequenced in a study of shared clonotypes between healthy human individuals. Libraries were prepared by immunoSEQ multiplex PCR; TCRdb keeps only in-frame clonotypes and omits some of them. The repertoire includes around 720,000 clones, 60% to 75% of them detected once, and about 1.8% sits in the top ten. Sequences were obtained from memory CD4+ T cells sorted from blood. Subset reported: CD45RA-negative fraction. The receptors originated from a woman aged 25 to 39 in good health.

V usage is TRBV6-4 and J usage is TRBJ2-7, with D uncertain. This CDR3 comprises 14 residues. Germline V gives CDR1 MRHNA, CDR2 SNTAGT. V gave up 4 bases and J gave up 4 bases, with 14 bases separating them. This chain's CDR3 is CASSVEKGAYEQYF. CDR3 nucleotide sequence: TGTGCCAGCAGTGTAGAAAAAGGAGCTTACGAGCAGTACTTC.

The V and J genes are TRBV2 and TRBJ2-3, with D possibly being TRBD2 (6 bases). The CDR3 runs 16 residues. Per the germline V gene, CDR1 is SNHLY and CDR2 is FYNNEI. Trimming left V 8 bases short and J 4 bases short, with 22 bases between. In nucleotides, the CDR3 is TGTGCCAGCGGGGGACCGGGGCGGGACGTTGCAGATACGCAGTATTTT. Its protein product is CASGGPGRDVADTQYF.

The J gene is TRBJ2-1, the V gene TRBV19; the D is unclear. The CDR3 is 14 amino acids. V was trimmed by 5 bases and J by 9 bases, leaving 17 bases between them. CDR1 is LNHDA, CDR2 SQIVND, per germline (reference sequence). The CDR3: CASSRSDQPREQFF. In nucleotides, the CDR3 is TGTGCCAGTAGTCGCTCCGACCAGCCCCGTGAGCAGTTCTTC.

This clone was recorded a few times. The V and J genes are TRBV19 and TRBJ2-5; 7 nucleotides agree with TRBD2. CDR1 LNHDA and CDR2 SQIVND come from the germline V gene (reference sequence). This CDR3 contains 15 residues. V gave up 4 bases and J gave up 4 bases; unmatched junction bases: 9. The DNA for the CDR3 is TGTGCCAGTAGTAGCGGGCGGGAGTACACAGAGACCCAGTACTTC. As protein: CASSSGREYTETQYF.

Ten or more counts support this clone. This chain connects TRBV6-5 to TRBJ1-4; 10 nucleotides agree with TRBD1. From germline, CDR1 is MNHEY and CDR2 SVGAGI. This CDR3 has 14 amino acids. The junction had 11 bases not matched to a gene; V was cut back by 6 bases and J by 13 bases. CDR3 coding DNA: TGTGCCAGCAGCCAGTCCCGGGACAGGGGCCGACTGTTTTTT. Protein sequence: CASSQSRDRGRLFF.

The chain uses TRBV19 and TRBJ1-2; no definite D call. Trimming pared 3 bases from V and 4 bases from J, leaving 12 bases between. Germline CDR1 reads LNHDA; CDR2 reads SQIVND (reference sequence). The CDR3 is 14 amino acids. The CDR3 sequence is CASSIDRNLYGYTF. Written as DNA, the CDR3 is TGTGCCAGTAGTATTGACCGTAACCTCTATGGCTACACCTTC.

The sample holds many counts of this clone. The chain has TRBV5-1 and TRBJ2-5; TRBD2 matches at 10 bases. Per germline, CDR1 SGHRS and CDR2 YFSETQ. The CDR3 is made up of 14 amino acids. With V trimmed by 5 bases and J by 4 bases, 5 bases remained unmatched. The CDR3 bases are TGCGCCAGCAGATCTAGCGGGAGTTCAGAGACCCAGTACTTC. This translates into CASRSSGSSETQYF.

The V and J genes are TRBV18 and TRBJ1-2; D unresolved. Trimming left V 3 bases short and J 8 bases short, with 13 bases between. The CDR3 is 13 amino acids. CDR1 and CDR2 from the germline V gene are KGHSH and LQKENI. The CDR3 bases are TGTGCCAGCTCACCGACACAATTAGAAGGCTACACCTTC. Protein: CASSPTQLEGYTF. Full variable domain (remainder filled in from reference TRBV18 and TRBJ1-2): NAGVMQNPRHLVRRRGQEARLRCSPMKGHSHVYWYRQLPEEGLKFMVYLQKENIIDESGMPKERFSAEFPKEGPSILRIQQVVRGDSAAYFCASSPTQLEGYTFGSGTRLTVV.

The table lists this clone with many counts. This rearrangement joins TRBV10-3 to TRBJ2-7; D is perhaps TRBD1 or TRBD2 (5 bases each). V was shortened by 0 bases and J by 0 bases, with 9 bases between the two germline ends. From germline, CDR1 is ENHRY and CDR2 SYGVKD. CDR3 length equals 15 residues. The CDR3 region is CAISESGDDSYEQYF. The CDR3, as DNA: TGTGCCATCAGTGAGTCGGGGGACGACTCCTACGAGCAGTACTTC.

This clone was seen only once. The V and J genes are TRBV7-9 and TRBJ2-3, with 9 bases matching TRBD1. The V gene end was trimmed by 4 bases and the J gene end by 3 bases; junction bases not matched to a gene: 11. In germline, CDR1 is SEHNR, CDR2 FQNEAQ (reference sequence). The CDR3 runs 17 residues. The CDR3 nucleotides read TGTGCCAGCAGCTCACAGGGGGCGCTGAAAGGAACAGATACGCAGTATTTT. This codes for CASSSQGALKGTDTQYF.

The chain links TRBV30 to TRBJ1-3; a weak D match, TRBD1 (5 bases). The CDR3 is 11 amino acids. Trimming left V 7 bases short and J 6 bases short, with 10 bases between. CDR1 is GTSNPN and CDR2 is SVGIG in the germline V gene (reference sequence). The CDR3 DNA follows: TGTGCCTCCGGGACCGCAAACACCATATATTTT. Amino acid sequence: CASGTANTIYF.

The V and J genes are TRBV5-6 and TRBJ1-3; no clear D gene. Between the trimmed V and J ends, which lost 0 bases and 2 bases, there was a span of 6 bases. CDR3 length: 14 amino acids. From germline, CDR1 is SGHDT and CDR2 YYEEEE. The CDR3 DNA is TGTGCCAGCAGCTTGGGAGACGCTGGAAACACCATATATTTT. Amino acid sequence: CASSLGDAGNTIYF.

The V call is TRBV13, the J call TRBJ2-2, with D possibly being TRBD2 (5 bases). Germline-derived CDR1 and CDR2 are PRHDT and FYEKMQ (reference sequence). The CDR3 extends over 18 amino acids. The ends were cut back, 0 bases at V and 6 bases at J, with 20 bases in the middle. The CDR3 loop is CASSLGLSDHSVAGELFF. In DNA form, the CDR3 reads TGTGCCAGCAGCTTAGGCCTTAGCGATCACTCCGTAGCCGGGGAGCTGTTTTTT.

This chain's CDR3 is CASSAQATGGEKLFF. Here the CDR3 DNA reads TGTGCCAGCAGTGCACAAGCGACAGGGGGTGAAAAACTGTTTTTT. This chain connects TRBV2 to TRBJ1-4; 9 bases align to TRBD1. The V and J ends lost 4 bases and 7 bases, in that order; junction bases with no gene match: 7. The germline V gene encodes CDR1 SNHLY and CDR2 FYNNEI. The CDR3 has 15 residues.

The chain is built from TRBV2 and TRBJ2-1, with 7 positions matching TRBD2. CDR1 and CDR2 (germline): SNHLY, FYNNEI. The trim removed 4 bases at V and 7 bases at J, leaving 4 bases unmatched. The CDR3 loop spans 13 amino acids. CDR3 region: CASSGGGSNEQFF. The CDR3 DNA reads TGTGCCAGCAGTGGAGGCGGGAGTAATGAGCAGTTCTTC.

The chain joins TRBV7-7 to TRBJ2-7; D is ambiguous. There are 14 residues in the CDR3. Germline values: CDR1 SSHAT, CDR2 FNYEAQ (reference sequence). Trimming stripped 2 bases from V and 2 bases from J, with 10 bases between. CDR3 DNA: TGTGCCAGCAGCTTATATGGCCTAGCCTACGAGCAGTACTTC. This translates into CASSLYGLAYEQYF. Based on the CDR3 plus reference TRBV7-7 and TRBJ2-7, the full variable domain is GAGVSQSPRYKVTKRGQDVTLRCDPISSHATLYWYQQALGQGPEFLTYFNYEAQPDKSGLPSDRFSAERPEGSISTLTIQRTEQRDSAMYRCASSLYGLAYEQYFGPGTRLTVT.

The rearrangement joins TRBV6-1 to TRBJ2-1, with D perhaps matching TRBD1 (5 bases). The CDR3 covers 13 residues. Per the germline V gene, CDR1 is MNHNS and CDR2 is SASEGT. The V end was cut by 5 bases, the J end by 4 bases, with 9 bases between. The CDR3 spells CASSIQVYNEQFF. CDR3 in DNA: TGTGCCAGCAGTATACAGGTGTACAATGAGCAGTTCTTC.

This clone was seen only once. The rearrangement uses TRBV7-9 and TRBJ2-4; D may be TRBD2 (5 bases). The germline V and J ends were trimmed by 2 bases and 3 bases, with 17 bases remaining between them. Germline loops: CDR1 SEHNR, CDR2 FQNEAQ (reference sequence). This CDR3 spans 17 amino acids. The CDR3 protein is CASSLTAGFYVKNIQYF. The CDR3 nucleotides are TGTGCCAGCAGCTTAACGGCGGGTTTTTACGTCAAAAACATTCAGTACTTC.

This rearrangement joins TRBV5-5 to TRBJ2-3; D perhaps matches TRBD2 (6 bases). The CDR3 is made up of 15 amino acids. Germline CDR1 reads SGHKS; CDR2 reads YYEKEE (reference sequence). The V end was cut by 6 bases, the J end by 5 bases, with 19 bases between. As DNA, the CDR3 is TGTGCCAGCACCCTTTGGGACTTAGGAGAAGATACGCAGTATTTT. Protein product: CASTLWDLGEDTQYF.

V gene TRBV7-3 combines with J gene TRBJ2-3; 8 bases line up with TRBD2. V lost 5 bases and J lost 4; bases outside the gene matches: 5. The length of the CDR3 is 14 residues. Per germline, CDR1 SGHTA and CDR2 FQGTGA. The CDR3 region is CASSPGLASDTQYF. CDR3 nucleotide sequence: TGTGCCAGCAGCCCCGGACTAGCTTCAGATACGCAGTATTTT.

V and J are TRBV5-1 and TRBJ2-7; no firm D call. The V end was cut by 4 bases, the J end by 0 bases, with 17 bases between. CDR3 size: 16 residues. Germline lookup yields CDR1 SGHRS and CDR2 YFSETQ. The CDR3 DNA is TGCGCCAGCAGCCTACTCAGCCTCCCGAGCTCCTACGAGCAGTACTTC. As protein: CASSLLSLPSSYEQYF.

V usage is TRBV19 and J usage is TRBJ2-7, with D perhaps matching TRBD1 or TRBD2 (5 bases each). The V end lost 9 bases, the J end lost 6 bases, and 24 bases lay between the germline ends. The CDR3 is 15 amino acids. Germline CDR1 and CDR2: LNHDA and SQIVND (reference sequence). The CDR3 region is CASAGWGKNSGEQYF. The DNA for the CDR3 is TGTGCCAGCGCGGGCTGGGGGAAGAATTCGGGCGAGCAGTACTTC.

This chain connects TRBV28 to TRBJ2-1; tentative D call: TRBD1 (5 bases). Trimming cost V 4 bases and J 0 bases, with 10 bases left between them. The length of the CDR3 is 15 residues. Germline assignment: CDR1 MDHEN and CDR2 SYDVKM. Here the CDR3 reads CASSSRVSSYNEQFF. CDR3 DNA: TGTGCCAGCAGTTCCAGGGTAAGCTCCTACAATGAGCAGTTCTTC.

The rearrangement uses TRBV5-6 and TRBJ1-2, with D unclear. The V end was cut by 4 bases, the J end by 1 base, with 5 bases between. The germline CDR1 and CDR2 sequences are SGHDT and YYEEEE. This CDR3 has 12 residues. The DNA for the CDR3 is TGTGCCAGCAGCAGAGATAACTATGGCTACACCTTC. Translated: CASSRDNYGYTF.